The next 21 T cell receptor beta chains were all read from a single sample in a study of cytomegalovirus exposure and HLA in healthy donors (dated by TCRdb to 2016 to 2017). Library creation used the immunoSEQ multiplex PCR assay. For the multiplex PCR, a mixture combining 60 forward primers for TCR Vbeta segments and 13 reverse primers for TCR Jbeta segments was used. TCRdb obtained this table from immuneACCESS and retained in-frame rearrangements with V and J assigned. These tables miss some clones; where compared with another copy, unresolved V genes account for less than half of the shortfall, and the remainder is unexplained. This sample is represented by roughly 130,000 clones; roughly 82% of them were singletons. The ten largest clonotypes hold 2% to 3% of the sample. The sample taken for sequencing was PBMCs. These receptor sequences come from a man between 50 and 59 years old in good health and CMV-seronegative.

The chain employs TRBV6-4 and TRBJ1-1; TRBD1 might be the D (6 bases). Germline CDR1 and CDR2: MRHNA and SNTAGT. Trimming removed 6 bases at V and 4 bases at J, with 18 bases between. This CDR3 is 15 amino acids long. CDR3 sequence (DNA): TGTGCCAGCAGGGACACTCGGCGGGGGGCCACTGAAGCTTTCTTT. It yields the protein CASRDTRRGATEAFF.

This chain links TRBV11-2 with TRBJ2-5; tentatively, D is TRBD2 (6 bases). CDR3 size: 15 residues. Germline values: CDR1 SGHAT, CDR2 FQNNGV. V was pared by 5 bases and J by 2 bases, with 15 bases between. The CDR3 region has the DNA TGTGCCAGCAGCCCCGGACTAATTGAGCAAGAGACCCAGTACTTC. Translation: CASSPGLIEQETQYF.

V usage is TRBV10-2 and J usage is TRBJ1-1; D may be TRBD1 (6 bases). CDR3 length: 14 amino acids. Deletions cut 3 bases from V and 2 bases from J, with 10 bases between. Looked up from germline, CDR1 is WSHSY and CDR2 is SAAADI. DNA for the CDR3: TGCGCCAGCAGTGATGAGGGGACAAACACTGAAGCTTTCTTT. It translates to CASSDEGTNTEAFF.

This clone was detected only once. The CDR3 DNA is TGTGCCAGCGGACAGGGTCTAGGGTCCTACGAGCAGTACTTC. Its translation: CASGQGLGSYEQYF. V is TRBV7-9 and J is TRBJ2-7, with 8 bases matching TRBD1. Germline V lookup: CDR1 SEHNR, CDR2 FQNEAQ (reference sequence). CDR3 length: 14 residues. The J segment lost 1 base and the V segment lost 8 bases, leaving 7 bases of the junction unmatched.

The chain links TRBV4-3 to TRBJ2-7, with 7 positions matching TRBD1. The CDR3 contains 14 residues. Unmatched junction bases numbered 3, after V lost 2 bases and J lost 2 bases. CDR1 is LGHNA and CDR2 is YSLEER in the germline V gene. Here the CDR3 DNA reads TGCGCCAGCAGCCAACTACAGGGGACCTACGAGCAGTACTTC. Translation gives CASSQLQGTYEQYF.

This clone occurred once. This sequence joins TRBV7-6 and TRBJ2-3; 8 bases match TRBD2. The V segment lost 6 bases and the J segment 4 bases; nucleotides outside the gene matches: 6. The CDR3 has 14 residues. CDR1 is SGHVS and CDR2 is FNYEAQ in the germline V gene. The chain's CDR3 is CASRRGGHSDTQYF. As DNA, the CDR3 is TGTGCCAGCAGACGGGGGGGCCACTCAGATACGCAGTATTTT.

This rearrangement joins TRBV6-5 to TRBJ1-2; 8 positions agree with TRBD1. This CDR3 region has 15 residues. Germline lookup yields CDR1 MNHEY and CDR2 SVGAGI. With 1 base clipped from V and 3 bases from J, the junction kept 4 bases outside the gene matches. The CDR3 nucleotides are TGTGCCAGCAGTTACTTTGGACAGGGCGACTATGGCTACACCTTC. Translation: CASSYFGQGDYGYTF.

The chain has TRBV27 and TRBJ1-3; 10 bases are shared with TRBD1. The CDR3 is made up of 18 amino acids. V shed 4 bases and J 4 bases; nucleotides not matched to a gene: 13. The germline gives CDR1 MNHEY, CDR2 SMNVEV (reference sequence). This CDR3 reads CASSSHTPGTGAGNTIYF. DNA for the CDR3: TGTGCCAGCAGTTCCCATACGCCCGGGACAGGGGCAGGAAACACCATATATTTT.

The chain links TRBV6-5 to TRBJ2-7, with 10 nucleotides matching TRBD1. The CDR3 is made up of 15 amino acids. The J segment lost 3 bases and the V segment lost 6 bases, leaving 8 bases of the junction unmatched. Looked up from germline, CDR1 is MNHEY and CDR2 is SVGAGI. The CDR3: CASSRLGQGDYEQYF. The CDR3 DNA reads TGTGCCAGCAGCCGCCTAGGACAGGGGGACTACGAGCAGTACTTC.

The J gene is TRBJ2-2, the V gene TRBV30; D is ambiguous. CDR3 length equals 13 residues. Trimming took off 1 base at V and 3 bases at J, with 6 bases between the two ends. In germline, CDR1 is GTSNPN, CDR2 SVGIG (reference sequence). CDR3 protein: CAWSEIYTGELFF. The CDR3 region has the DNA TGTGCCTGGAGTGAAATCTACACCGGGGAGCTGTTTTTT.

The rearrangement uses TRBV5-1 and TRBJ2-7; D remains unclear. The germline V and J ends were trimmed by 0 bases and 4 bases, with 17 bases remaining between them. CDR1 and CDR2 from the germline V gene are SGHRS and YFSETQ. The CDR3 loop spans 16 amino acids. The CDR3 loop reads CASSLGAPLPTYEQYF. CDR3 DNA: TGCGCCAGCAGCTTGGGCGCTCCCCTTCCTACGTACGAGCAGTACTTC.

The chain is built from TRBV5-6 and TRBJ2-7; D may be TRBD2 (5 bases). V lost 3 bases, J lost 2 bases, and 12 bases lay in between. This CDR3 spans 14 amino acids. In germline, CDR1 is SGHDT, CDR2 YYEEEE. CDR3 DNA sequence: TGTGCCAGCAGCTCCCCGATGAGGGCCTACGAGCAGTACTTC. It codes for CASSSPMRAYEQYF.

The sample holds a few counts of this clone. V is TRBV2 and J is TRBJ1-3; 8 bases align to TRBD1. The CDR3 has 15 amino acids. From germline, CDR1 is SNHLY and CDR2 FYNNEI. V trimming: 6 bases; J trimming: 0 bases; junction bases outside the gene matches: 4. CDR3 protein: CASSVDRGSGNTIYF. CDR3 nucleotide sequence: TGTGCCAGCAGCGTAGACAGGGGCTCTGGAAACACCATATATTTT.

The chain combines TRBV30 with TRBJ1-2, with 9 bases matching TRBD1. This CDR3 is built from 15 residues. CDR1 and CDR2 (germline): GTSNPN, SVGIG (reference sequence). V dropped 1 base and J dropped 6; count of bases not matched to a gene: 9. The CDR3 protein is CAWSATGTGIDGYTF. As DNA, the CDR3 is TGTGCCTGGAGTGCAACCGGGACAGGGATAGATGGCTACACCTTC. The variable domain in full, with the rest retrieved from reference TRBV30 and TRBJ1-2, is SQTIHQWPATLVQPVGSPLSLECTVEGTSNPNLYWYRQAAGRGLQLLFYSVGIGQISSEVPQNLSASRPQDRQFILSSKKLLLSDSGFYLCAWSATGTGIDGYTFGSGTRLTVV.

This clone was seen once. The gene calls are TRBV6-1 and TRBJ1-1; D remains ambiguous. Germline assignment: CDR1 MNHNS and CDR2 SASEGT. The CDR3 totals 14 residues. The V and J ends lost 7 bases and 4 bases respectively, with 16 bases between them. The CDR3, as DNA: TGTGCCAGCACTCTAGGGAGTCGAGGCACTGAAGCTTTCTTT. It encodes CASTLGSRGTEAFF.

V usage is TRBV9 and J usage is TRBJ2-5; TRBD1 matches 7 bases. The CDR3 totals 15 residues. V lost 3 bases and J lost 1; bases outside the gene matches: 6. Germline lookup yields CDR1 SGDLS and CDR2 YYNGEE. The CDR3 nucleotides are TGTGCCAGCAGCGCCGGGACAGAGCCCCAAGAGACCCAGTACTTC. Its protein is CASSAGTEPQETQYF.

The chain couples TRBV5-1 to TRBJ1-3; maybe TRBD1 (6 bases). Germline CDR1 reads SGHRS; CDR2 reads YFSETQ. Trimming cost V 4 bases and J 0 bases, with 17 bases left between them. There are 17 residues in the CDR3. The CDR3: CASSPVGGVSSGNTIYF. The CDR3 nucleotides read TGCGCCAGCAGCCCAGTAGGGGGAGTTAGCTCTGGAAACACCATATATTTT.

The chain carries TRBV6-1 and TRBJ1-1; D call uncertain. The germline V and J ends were trimmed by 7 bases and 8 bases, with 8 bases remaining between them. This CDR3 contains 10 residues. From germline, CDR1 is MNHNS and CDR2 SASEGT. In DNA, the CDR3 is TGTGCCAGCATGGGCTGGGAAGCTTTCTTT. Translated: CASMGWEAFF.

The chain couples TRBV5-1 to TRBJ2-1, with D perhaps TRBD1 (6 bases). The V and J ends lost 1 base and 5 bases respectively, with 7 bases between them. The CDR3 length is 13 residues. Germline CDR1 reads SGHRS; CDR2 reads YFSETQ. The CDR3 DNA reads TGCGCCAGCAGCTTGCAGGGGCACAATGAGCAGTTCTTC. Translated, it gives CASSLQGHNEQFF.

This clone showed up just a few times. The chain recombines TRBV6-6 with TRBJ2-3, with 10 bases identical to TRBD2. V lost 1 base, J lost 2 bases, and 3 bases stayed unmatched. This CDR3 spans 16 amino acids. Germline lookup yields CDR1 MNHNY and CDR2 SVGAGI (reference sequence). The CDR3 reads CASSYYSGGFTDTQYF. DNA of the CDR3: TGTGCCAGCAGTTACTATAGCGGGGGGTTCACAGATACGCAGTATTTT.

The chain recombines TRBV30 with TRBJ1-1; D perhaps matches TRBD1 (5 bases). Trimming removed 4 bases at V and 4 bases at J, with 13 bases between. The CDR3 consists of 13 residues. Looked up from germline, CDR1 is GTSNPN and CDR2 is SVGIG (reference sequence). The CDR3 region is CAWTRQLSTEAFF. CDR3 bases: TGTGCCTGGACTAGACAGTTGAGCACTGAAGCTTTCTTT. Full variable domain (rest looked up from reference TRBV30 and TRBJ1-1): SQTIHQWPATLVQPVGSPLSLECTVEGTSNPNLYWYRQAAGRGLQLLFYSVGIGQISSEVPQNLSASRPQDRQFILSSKKLLLSDSGFYLCAWTRQLSTEAFFGQGTRLTVV.